These T cell receptor beta chains were read from a single sample in a study of blood T cell repertoires in COVID-19. Clones were sequenced by immunoSEQ multiplex PCR, and TCRdb holds only the in-frame ones, with some missing. The table records fewer than 250,000 clones, approximately 85% of them present only once. Sequences were obtained from PBMCs or T cells enriched from blood (not recorded which). Every receptor here comes from a woman in her forties or fifties with acute COVID-19. Both conserved end residues are part of each CDR3. The D gene is left open where the match is weak. A clone size is listed for some rows: how often the clone was seen (once, few, many), or a class if it is expanded.

abundance	d_gene	v_gene	j_gene	CDR3aa	CDR3nt
NA	TRBD1	TRBV12-3/TRBV12-4	TRBJ1-1	CASSGTENTEAFF	TGTGCCAGCAGCGGGACAGAGAACACTGAAGCTTTCTTT
NA	TRBD2	TRBV5-1	TRBJ2-3	CASTSSSGRSTDTQYF	TGCGCCAGCACCTCTTCTAGCGGGAGAAGCACAGATACGCAGTATTTT
NA	TRBD1	TRBV5-1	TRBJ1-2	CASSLMHYKDRANYGYTF	TGCGCCAGCAGCTTGATGCATTACAAGGACAGGGCGAACTATGGCTACACCTTC
NA	NA	TRBV9	TRBJ1-2	CASSKATGSEGYTF	TGTGCCAGCAGCAAAGCCACAGGGTCTGAAGGCTACACCTTC
NA	NA	TRBV29-1	TRBJ2-5	CSVTAIFQETQYF	TGCAGCGTGACAGCTATATTCCAAGAGACCCAGTACTTC
few	NA	TRBV5-1	TRBJ1-1	CASRGWGALDTEAFF	TGCGCCAGCAGGGGTTGGGGCGCCCTTGACACTGAAGCTTTCTTT
NA	NA	TRBV7-2	TRBJ1-1	CASSPAARGLTEAFF	TGTGCCAGCAGCCCTGCGGCCAGGGGCCTCACTGAAGCTTTCTTT
NA	NA	TRBV6-5	TRBJ1-5	CASSLGLNSNQPQHF	TGTGCCAGCAGTTTGGGACTCAATAGCAATCAGCCCCAGCATTTT
NA	NA	TRBV30	TRBJ1-1	CAWSVQGNTEAFF	TGTGCCTGGAGTGTACAGGGAAACACTGAAGCTTTCTTT
NA	TRBD1	TRBV27	TRBJ1-5	CASSRIGTGGSGRNQPQHF	TGTGCCAGCAGTCGGATCGGGACAGGTGGATCCGGTCGCAATCAGCCCCAGCATTTT
NA	NA	TRBV6-2/TRBV6-3	TRBJ1-5	CASSSAVGQGGIYSNQPQHF	TGTGCCAGCAGTTCCGCCGTAGGGCAGGGAGGGATTTATAGCAATCAGCCCCAGCATTTT
once	TRBD1	TRBV7-9	TRBJ1-4	CASSRYRGLNEKLFF	TGTGCCAGCAGCCGCTACAGGGGGCTCAATGAAAAACTGTTTTTT
NA	NA	TRBV3-1/TRBV3-2	TRBJ2-7	CASAKGQQQYF	TGTGCCAGCGCAAAAGGACAGCAGCAGTACTTC
NA	NA	TRBV27	TRBJ1-1	CASTGRRGGMNTEAFF	TGTGCCAGCACAGGACGTCGGGGGGGGATGAACACTGAAGCTTTCTTT
once	NA	TRBV6-5	TRBJ1-2	CASSYSTGTIYGYTF	TGTGCCAGCAGTTACTCCACCGGGACTATATATGGCTACACCTTC
NA	NA	TRBV2	TRBJ2-2	CASSRDTVNTGELFF	TGTGCCAGCAGTAGGGACACGGTAAACACCGGGGAGCTGTTTTTT
NA	TRBD2	TRBV30	TRBJ2-1	CAWTSGDSYNEQFF	TGTGCCTGGACTAGCGGGGACTCCTACAATGAGCAGTTCTTC
few	TRBD2	TRBV7-2	TRBJ2-7	CASSLASGGSDEQYF	TGTGCCAGCAGCTTGGCTAGCGGGGGGAGCGACGAGCAGTACTTC
NA	NA	TRBV11-2	TRBJ2-5	CASSLDNRTPIRETQYF	TGTGCCAGCAGCTTAGATAACAGGACCCCAATCCGAGAGACCCAGTACTTC
NA	TRBD1	TRBV5-8	TRBJ2-6	CASSLRGRAGANVLTF	TGTGCCAGCAGCTTGAGGGGGCGGGCTGGGGCCAACGTCCTGACTTTC